This paragraph covers one T cell receptor (beta chain) sequence. What it binds is unknown. This sample was taken from a study of identical twins. Findings of the study overall: Alpha sequences out of frame and shared by twins had excess low generation probability. Insertion counts were lower in abundant cord blood beta clonotypes, a trend that memory repertoires did not show.

Through template switching, a universal primer site was introduced, and the cDNA contained unique molecular identifiers. TCRdb redid the calling of the 5' RACE reads with MiXCR, one entry per CDR3 protein. The sample carries 200,000 to 250,000 distinct CDR3 sequences, about 13% recorded once. Germline loops: CDR1 DFQATT, CDR2 SNEGSKA (reference sequence). This CDR3 has 14 amino acids. V was clipped by 5 bases and J by 3 bases, with 17 bases between them. The sample was also linked to a second study, of yellow fever vaccine responses in identical twins.

The chain carries TRBV20-1 and TRBJ2-7, with unresolved D. The sequence was obtained from a woman aged 18 to 35 in good health. The sequencing input was memory (CD45RO+) T cells sorted from blood. CDR3 coding DNA: TGCAGTGCTGTCGGCCCGACCAGGATCTACGAGCAGTACTTC. It yields the protein CSAVGPTRIYEQYF.